The present T cell receptor beta chain was sequenced within a study of vaccination effects on CD4 cells after COVID-19. Overall study: In culture with 10 IU/ml IL-2 and roughly 10 ug/ml peptides, PBMC were grown at 1.5 million to 2 million per well.

Points on this clone: Antigen specificity is unknown.

Libraries were prepared by immunoSEQ multiplex PCR; TCRdb keeps only in-frame clonotypes and omits some of them. Seen here are 72,000 or so clones, 74% observed once, and the top ten hold roughly 2%. Following an approximately 9-day culture, CD4+ T cells were purified. Each participant received a vaccine that was either BNT162b2 or mRNA-1273, given as two doses. Neither prior SARS-CoV-2 infection nor positive nucleocapsid antibodies were present in the vaccine recipients. On day 3 and again on day 7, half the medium was replaced with IL-2 medium. The germline V gene encodes CDR1 SQVTM and CDR2 ANQGSEA. J was trimmed by 6 bases and V by 2 bases; bases with no gene match: 6. This CDR3 comprises 13 residues.

Specimen: CD4+ T cells from PBMCs cultured without peptide, collected after COVID-19 vaccination. The chain employs TRBV29-1 and TRBJ1-2; TRBD1 matches at 7 bases. The TCR originated in a human donor who received a COVID-19 vaccine. The CDR3 DNA is TGCAGCGTTGAACCGGGACAGAACGATGGCTACACCTTC. Amino acid sequence: CSVEPGQNDGYTF.